A single sample gave rise to the 21 T cell receptor beta chains below, sequenced in a study of T-cell reconstitution after alpha-beta-depleted transplantation in children. Unique molecular identifiers were used in preparing the TCRbeta library. TCRdb re-analysed the PCR reads in MiXCR, keeping a single row per CDR3 protein. The sample carries about 300,000 distinct CDR3 sequences, around 10% recorded once. This sample comprised PBMCs, obtained before TCRalphabeta/CD19-depleted stem cell transplant. These receptors all come from a boy younger than two with acute myeloid leukemia, due to receive a stem cell transplant.

This clonotype was observed many times. V and J are TRBV6-2 or TRBV6-3 and TRBJ2-3, with 7 bases matching TRBD1. The length of the CDR3 is 17 residues. Germline CDR1 MNHEY, CDR2 SVGEGT. V trimming: 2 bases; J trimming: 2 bases; junction bases outside the gene matches: 10. CDR3 nucleotides: TGTGCCAGCAGTTACACTCGACAGGGCTGGTACACAGATACGCAGTATTTT. Amino acid sequence: CASSYTRQGWYTDTQYF.

In its sample, this clonotype was seen many times. The chain employs TRBV12-3 or TRBV12-4 and TRBJ2-3, with D unresolved. V lost 4 bases to trimming and J lost 2 bases, with 4 bases between them. CDR3 length: 12 residues. The CDR3 loop is CASSSDTDTQYF. DNA of the CDR3: TGTGCCAGCAGTTCCGACACAGATACGCAGTATTTT.

This clonotype has only a few counts. V is TRBV3-1 and J is TRBJ2-3; perhaps TRBD2 as D (5 bases). The CDR3 has 12 amino acids. CDR1 and CDR2 from the germline V gene are LGHDT and YNNKEL (reference sequence). The V end lost 2 bases, the J end lost 12 bases, and 12 bases lay between the germline ends. The CDR3 loop is CASSQRGWSQYF. The CDR3 nucleotides read TGTGCCAGCAGCCAACGAGGGTGGTCCCAGTATTTT.

The chain combines TRBV18 with TRBJ2-3; no clear D. CDR1 and CDR2 (germline): KGHSH, LQKENI. The CDR3 is 14 amino acids. V was shortened by 2 bases and J by 2 bases, with 8 bases between the two germline ends. The CDR3 is CASSPGQFTDTQYF. CDR3 DNA sequence: TGTGCCAGCTCACCAGGGCAGTTCACAGATACGCAGTATTTT.

This clonotype was counted many times. V and J are TRBV6-5 and TRBJ1-5; perhaps TRBD1 as D (6 bases). Germline V gene sequence: CDR1 MNHEY, CDR2 SVGAGI. Deletions cut 2 bases from V and 1 base from J, with 21 bases between. The CDR3 sequence is 19 residues long. CDR3 residues: CASSYTTWGSQGSNQPQHF. DNA of the CDR3: TGTGCCAGCAGTTACACGACTTGGGGCAGCCAGGGGAGCAATCAGCCCCAGCATTTT.

This clonotype was counted at least ten times. The chain uses TRBV4-3 and TRBJ1-1; the D is unclear. Trimming removed 5 bases at V and 3 bases at J, with 10 bases between. The CDR3 runs 13 residues. The germline CDR1 and CDR2 sequences are LGHNA and YSLEER. CDR3 sequence (DNA): TGCGCCAGCAGCAGGCAGGTGGACACTGAAGCTTTCTTT. The encoded protein is CASSRQVDTEAFF.

The table lists this clonotype with many counts. The rearrangement links TRBV28 to TRBJ2-7; 8 bases agree with TRBD1. This CDR3 comprises 15 residues. Germline V gene sequence: CDR1 MDHEN, CDR2 SYDVKM. The V gene end was trimmed by 5 bases and the J gene end by 3 bases; junction bases not matched to a gene: 9. CDR3 DNA: TGTGCCAGCAGTAACCGGGACAGGCTTTACTACGAGCAGTACTTC. This codes for CASSNRDRLYYEQYF.

A few counts support this clonotype. The chain is built from TRBV6-5 and TRBJ2-5, with a possible D match to TRBD2 (5 bases). CDR3 size: 18 residues. V was pared by 3 bases and J by 3 bases, with 23 bases between. Germline V gene sequence: CDR1 MNHEY, CDR2 SVGAGI. The CDR3 DNA reads as TGTGCCAGCAGTTATTACTCTCGGGGTAGTGCCCCCAAAGAGACCCAGTACTTC. It is translated as CASSYYSRGSAPKETQYF.

This clonotype was detected ten times or more. This chain uses TRBV20-1 with TRBJ2-7, with no clear D. V was cut by 2 bases and J by 1 base, with 12 bases left in between. The germline V gene encodes CDR1 DFQATT and CDR2 SNEGSKA (reference sequence). The CDR3 is 14 amino acids. This CDR3 reads CSARPSDGSYEQYF. CDR3 nucleotide sequence: TGCAGTGCTAGACCCTCAGACGGGTCCTACGAGCAGTACTTC.

This clonotype was seen ten or more times. V and J are TRBV5-1 and TRBJ2-3, with 7 bases aligning to TRBD2. Trimming cost V 3 bases and J 2 bases; bases outside gene matches: 0. CDR3 size: 13 residues. Germline lookup yields CDR1 SGHRS and CDR2 YFSETQ. This chain's CDR3 is CASSWDYTDTQYF. In DNA, the CDR3 is TGCGCCAGCAGCTGGGACTACACAGATACGCAGTATTTT. The full variable domain, completed using reference TRBV5-1 and TRBJ2-3, is KAGVTQTPRYLIKTRGQQVTLSCSPISGHRSVSWYQQTPGQGLQFLFEYFSETQRNKGNFPGRFSGRQFSNSRSEMNVSTLELGDSALYLCASSWDYTDTQYFGPGTRLTVL.

This clonotype appeared many times. The rearrangement joins TRBV4-3 to TRBJ2-2, with 8 bases matching TRBD1. CDR1 LGHNA and CDR2 YSLEER come from the germline V gene. Trimming took 0 bases from V and 5 from J; bases not matched to a gene: 11. The length of the CDR3 is 18 residues. In DNA, the CDR3 is TGCGCCAGCAGCCAAGACGCCTTCCGGGACAGGTGGACCGGGGAGCTGTTTTTT. Translating it yields CASSQDAFRDRWTGELFF.

This clonotype was seen ten or more times. The chain combines TRBV6-5 with TRBJ2-7; perhaps TRBD2 as D (6 bases). CDR3 length: 15 amino acids. Germline CDR1 MNHEY, CDR2 SVGAGI. The V end was cut by 0 bases, the J end by 1 base, with 10 bases between. The CDR3 here is CASSYSRTTSYEQYF. CDR3 nucleotides: TGTGCCAGCAGTTACTCGAGGACTACTTCCTACGAGCAGTACTTC.

This clonotype was detected only a few times. The V call is TRBV11-1, the J call TRBJ2-4; 12 bases line up with TRBD1. V was clipped by 5 bases and J by 1 base; unmatched bases: 9. Looked up from germline, CDR1 is SGHAT and CDR2 is FQDESV (reference sequence). The CDR3 has 18 residues. The CDR3 is CASSSRDRGRGAKNIQYF. CDR3 sequence (DNA): TGTGCCAGCAGCAGCCGGGACAGGGGGCGCGGTGCCAAAAACATTCAGTACTTC. Looking up the rest from reference TRBV11-1 and TRBJ2-4 gives the full variable domain: EAEVAQSPRYKITEKSQAVAFWCDPISGHATLYWYRQILGQGPELLVQFQDESVVDDSQLPKDRFSAERLKGVDSTLKIQPAELGDSAMYLCASSSRDRGRGAKNIQYFGAGTRLSVL.

Ten or more counts support this clonotype. The chain links TRBV7-2 to TRBJ2-7; D may be TRBD2 (6 bases). This CDR3 contains 16 residues. Per the germline V gene, CDR1 is SGHTA and CDR2 is FQGNSA. V was cut by 4 bases and J by 3 bases, with 19 bases left in between. CDR3 sequence reads: CASSYSGTPMGYEQYF. DNA of the CDR3: TGTGCCAGCAGCTATTCCGGGACTCCAATGGGCTACGAGCAGTACTTC.

This clonotype was counted only a few times. The chain uses TRBV18 and TRBJ2-1, with 7 bases aligning to TRBD2. J gave up 0 bases and V 3 bases, and 11 bases lay outside the gene matches. Germline V CDR1 and CDR2: KGHSH, LQKENI. This CDR3 region has 18 residues. The CDR3 DNA reads as TGTGCCAGCTCACCTGACGTTGGGAGGGGAAGCTCCTACAATGAGCAGTTCTTC. It codes for CASSPDVGRGSSYNEQFF.

In its sample, this clonotype was seen many times. This chain connects TRBV12-3 or TRBV12-4 to TRBJ2-2; D gene ambiguous. V was pared by 0 bases and J by 4 bases, with 12 bases between. The CDR3 has 16 amino acids. The CDR3 loop reads CASSLASVAVTGELFF. In DNA form, the CDR3 reads TGTGCCAGCAGTTTAGCGTCAGTGGCGGTCACCGGGGAGCTGTTTTTT.

This clonotype was counted ten times or more. V usage is TRBV5-1 and J usage is TRBJ2-3; D may be TRBD2 (6 bases). CDR1 and CDR2 from the germline V gene are SGHRS and YFSETQ. CDR3 length equals 15 residues. Trimming pared 7 bases from V and 3 bases from J, leaving 18 bases between. CDR3 sequence: CASSWAPGETDTQYF. CDR3 nucleotide sequence: TGCGCCAGCTCGTGGGCCCCGGGGGAGACAGATACGCAGTATTTT.

This clonotype appeared many times. V is TRBV27 and J is TRBJ2-1; 8 nucleotides align to TRBD2. Germline values: CDR1 MNHEY, CDR2 SMNVEV (reference sequence). The CDR3 is 16 residues long. Trimming cost V 2 bases and J 4 bases; bases outside gene matches: 7. The CDR3 loop is CASSLLLAGGYNEQFF. The CDR3 region has the DNA TGTGCCAGCAGTTTACTCCTAGCGGGCGGGTACAATGAGCAGTTCTTC.

The DNA of the CDR3 is TGTGCCAGCAGCTCTATTACGGGACTAGCGGGGTCTTCGTACTACGAGCAGTACTTC. Its protein is CASSSITGLAGSSYYEQYF. The V call is TRBV7-8, the J call TRBJ2-7; 13 bases align to TRBD2. V lost 4 bases to trimming and J lost 3 bases; unmatched junction nucleotides: 15. Looked up from germline, CDR1 is SGHVS and CDR2 is FQNEAQ. This CDR3 is 19 amino acids long.

The chain uses TRBV11-2 and TRBJ1-2; tentative D call: TRBD1 (5 bases). Trimming took 2 bases from V and 6 from J, leaving 7 bases between them. This CDR3 contains 12 residues. Germline lookup yields CDR1 SGHAT and CDR2 FQNNGV. DNA of the CDR3: TGTGCCAGCAGCTTACAGGGAAATGGCTACACCTTC. Its translation: CASSLQGNGYTF.

This chain links TRBV4-2 with TRBJ1-5, with D possibly matching TRBD1 (6 bases). The CDR3 has 16 amino acids. The V gene lost 0 bases and the J gene lost 1 base, with 10 bases spanning the gap. Germline lookup yields CDR1 LGHNA and CDR2 YNFKEQ. CDR3 DNA sequence: TGTGCCAGCAGCCAAGAGGGCAGGGGAAGCAATCAGCCCCAGCATTTT. It specifies CASSQEGRGSNQPQHF.